This T cell receptor (beta chain) was identified during a study of cytomegalovirus exposure and HLA in healthy donors. Regarding the study as a whole: It was reportedly the case that the classifier diagnosed cytomegalovirus status with high specificity and sensitivity.

A multiplex PCR was run with 60 Vbeta primers and 13 Jbeta primers. Generated by immunoSEQ multiplex PCR, the TCRdb table keeps only in-frame clones and is missing some. The table has about 43,000 clones, 51% seen once. A note on this clone: Its target is not known.

CDR3 length: 14 amino acids. Germline lookup yields CDR1 SEHNR and CDR2 FQNEAQ (reference sequence). V dropped 9 bases and J dropped 1; count of bases not matched to a gene: 5. Sequencing was performed on PBMCs. The receptor's source is a man between 60 and 70 years old in good health and CMV-seronegative. The chain recombines TRBV7-9 with TRBJ2-1; TRBD2 agrees at 8 bases. DNA of the CDR3: TGTGCCAGTAAAAGCGGGAGTTCCTACAATGAGCAGTTCTTC. It translates to CASKSGSSYNEQFF.